What follows is one T cell receptor (beta chain) and its context. Its target is unknown. The junction shows a germline mismatch at one end, possibly a read error. The CDR3 is 15 residues long. CDR1 is SSHAT and CDR2 is FNYEAQ in the germline V gene (reference sequence). This entry comes from a study of T cell responses to AZD1222 COVID-19 vaccine. The wider study: Both about-4-week and about-12-week second-dose recipients were combined.

The study, taken as a whole, reports: The number of AZD1222 recipients seropositive at baseline was only five to seven.

Sequencing was performed with immunoSEQ multiplex PCR; in TCRdb, only in-frame clones are kept and a portion is missing. The table has more than 80,000 clones, approximately 90% seen once. The sample in question was peripheral blood, obtained on day 0 of AZD1222 vaccination. This chain links TRBV7-7 with TRBJ2-1, with 9 bases identical to TRBD1. This sequence was found in an adult in good health. The CDR3 reads CASSATGGADNEQFF. In DNA, the CDR3 is TGTGCTAGCAGCGCCACAGGGGGCGCGGACAATGAGCAGTTCTTC.